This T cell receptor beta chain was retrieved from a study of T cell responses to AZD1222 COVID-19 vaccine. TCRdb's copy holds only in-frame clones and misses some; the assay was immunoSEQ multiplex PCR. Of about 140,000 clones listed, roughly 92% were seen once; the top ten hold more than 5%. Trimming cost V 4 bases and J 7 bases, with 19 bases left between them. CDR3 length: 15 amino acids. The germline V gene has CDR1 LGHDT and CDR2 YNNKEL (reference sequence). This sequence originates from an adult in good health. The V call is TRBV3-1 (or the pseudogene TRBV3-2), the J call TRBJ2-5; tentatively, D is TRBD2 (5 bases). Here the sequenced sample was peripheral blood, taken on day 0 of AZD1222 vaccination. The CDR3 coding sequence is TGTGCCAGCAGCCCGACACCGGGGATAAAGGGGACCCAGTACTTC. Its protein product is CASSPTPGIKGTQYF.